This TCR beta chain derives from a study of blood T cell repertoires in COVID-19. Study overall: COVID-19 samples, acute and convalescent, were from the United States, Italy and Spain. The analysed material was cDNA or gDNA that came from T cells, B-cell-depleted T cells, or PBMCs.

From germline, CDR1 is MDHEN and CDR2 SYDVKM. V lost 5 bases to trimming and J lost 4 bases; unmatched junction nucleotides: 5. This CDR3 has 16 amino acids. Source study methods: It was from reference gene primer amplification that nucleated cell counts were estimated. TCRdb's copy holds only in-frame clones and misses some; the assay was immunoSEQ multiplex PCR. V, J and clone size were drawn from that table, and D and trimming were deduced from the DNA. Among approximately 160,000 clones listed, 75% to 90% were seen once. The V gene is TRBV28, the J gene TRBJ1-6, with 10 bases aligning to TRBD1. The TCR comes from a human donor in a cohort sampled during active COVID-19. The material sequenced was peripheral blood. The CDR3 DNA is TGTGCCAGCAGTGCCTCGGACAGGGGGTATAATTCACCCCTCCACTTT. This gives the protein CASSASDRGYNSPLHF. The full variable domain, its missing parts supplied by reference TRBV28 and TRBJ1-6, is DVKVTQSSRYLVKRTGEKVFLECVQDMDHENMFWYRQDPGLGLRLIYFSYDVKMKEKGDIPEGYSVSREKKERFSLILESASTNQTSMYLCASSASDRGYNSPLHFGNGTRLTVT.